This entry concerns a single T cell receptor (beta chain). Per the authors' pipeline: How many nucleated cells were present was estimated from reference gene primer amplification. Here immunoSEQ multiplex PCR was the method, and the copy in TCRdb shows in-frame clones only, minus some. For V, J and clone size, that table is used; D and trimming come from the DNA. The sample comprises fewer than 200,000 clones, 80% to 95% of which are singletons, and approximately 4.8% rests with the top ten. This sample was included in a study of blood T cell repertoires in COVID-19. Study background: Whether acute or convalescent, the COVID-19 samples came from the United States, Italy and Spain.

The Seattle patients, enrolled during active infection, were followed longitudinally. This CDR3 is 16 amino acids long. The J segment lost 5 bases and the V segment lost 1 base, leaving 6 bases of the junction unmatched. Germline-derived CDR1 and CDR2 are SNHLY and FYNNEI. Specimen: peripheral blood. This chain uses TRBV2 with TRBJ1-5; 9 bases fit TRBD1. The source of this sequence is a man aged 30 to 45 with COVID-19, enrolled during active disease. The CDR3 protein is CASSEDRGRMDQPQHF. As DNA, the CDR3 is TGTGCCAGCAGTGAAGACAGGGGGCGAATGGATCAGCCCCAGCATTTT.